A selection of T cell receptor beta chains follows, all from one sample in a study of blood T cell repertoires in COVID-19. This table comes from immunoSEQ multiplex PCR, and its TCRdb copy is limited to in-frame clones, with some not included. The profile shows about 99,000 clones, 70% to 90% of them singletons. Sequencing was performed on peripheral blood. Receptor source: a human donor in a cohort sampled during active COVID-19. The CDR3 runs from the conserved cysteine through the conserved F or W. A D gene is named only where the DNA matches it firmly. Rows may omit the clone size; those that give it use once, few, many or a size class.

abundance	d_gene	v_gene	j_gene	CDR3nt	CDR3aa
-	-	TRBV5-4	TRBJ2-7	TGTGCCAGCGGGCGAGGGAGTGGGTACGAGCAGTACTTC	CASGRGSGYEQYF
-	-	TRBV6-6	TRBJ1-5	TGTGCCAGCAGTCCTAACAGCAATCAGCCCCAGCATTTT	CASSPNSNQPQHF
-	TRBD2	TRBV30	TRBJ2-1	TGTGCCTGGAGCGGGGGGGCCTACAATGAGCAGTTCTTC	CAWSGGAYNEQFF
-	-	TRBV27	TRBJ1-2	TGTGCCAGCAGTTTATCGATCTCGGACTATGGCTACACCTTC	CASSLSISDYGYTF
-	-	TRBV10-2	TRBJ2-7	TGCGCCAGCTCGGGGTCGGCGGGACTCGCCTACGAGCAGTACTTC	CASSGSAGLAYEQYF
-	TRBD2	TRBV5-6	TRBJ2-2	TGTGCCAGCAGCTTGGGACTAGCGGAGGTCACCGGGGAGCTGTTTTTT	CASSLGLAEVTGELFF
-	-	TRBV5-4	TRBJ2-4	TGTGCCAGCAGCTTGGGCGGGGTGTCGAACATTCAGTACTTC	CASSLGGVSNIQYF
once	TRBD1	TRBV10-1	TRBJ2-2	TGCGCCAGCAGTGAGTTCGGGACAGGGACAGACACCGGGGAGCTGTTTTTT	CASSEFGTGTDTGELFF
-	-	TRBV19	TRBJ1-1	TGTGCCAGTAGTATGGTCCGAACGGGAGATATGAACACTGAAGCTTTCTTT	CASSMVRTGDMNTEAFF
-	TRBD1	TRBV4-2	TRBJ1-5	TGTGCCAGCAGCCAATGGGGACAGGCCGACTATCAGCCCCAGCATTTT	CASSQWGQADYQPQHF
-	TRBD1	TRBV2	TRBJ2-6	TGTGCCAGCAGTGGGGGGACAGGAGGTTCTGGGGCCAACGTCCTGACTTTC	CASSGGTGGSGANVLTF
-	-	TRBV19	TRBJ2-7	TGTGCCAGTAGTATGGGGCTTGTGGCGTTTGGATACGAGCAGTACTTC	CASSMGLVAFGYEQYF
-	TRBD1	TRBV30	TRBJ2-2	TGTGCCTGGAGGACCGGACAGGCGAGGACCGGGGAGCTGTTTTTT	CAWRTGQARTGELFF
-	-	TRBV3-1/TRBV3-2	TRBJ2-1	TGTGCCAGCAGTCTAGGGAGGGGGGTTCTGTACTACAATGAGCAGTTCTTC	CASSLGRGVLYYNEQFF
-	TRBD2	TRBV5-1	TRBJ2-7	TGCGCCAGCAGGCGGGAGGGCTACGAGCAGTACTTC	CASRREGYEQYF
-	-	TRBV11-1	TRBJ2-7	TGTGCCAGCAGCTTGGAGACCTACTCCTACGAGCAGTACTTC	CASSLETYSYEQYF
once	-	TRBV18	TRBJ2-7	TGTGCCAGCTCACCACTAGCGGGACAGTACGAGCAGTACTTC	CASSPLAGQYEQYF
-	TRBD1	TRBV6-2/TRBV6-3	TRBJ1-5	TGTGCCAGCAGTTACTTCGGGACAGCCGGTTTTCAGCCCCAGCATTTT	CASSYFGTAGFQPQHF
once	TRBD2	TRBV13	TRBJ2-1	TGTGCCAGCAGCTTAGCGGGAGGGCCCGGTGAGCAGTTCTTC	CASSLAGGPGEQFF
-	TRBD1	TRBV6-2/TRBV6-3	TRBJ1-2	TGTGCCAGCAGTTCCGGGACAGACTATGGCTACACCTTC	CASSSGTDYGYTF